Below, 30 T cell receptor beta chains from the same sample are listed, as sequenced in a study of blood T cell repertoires in COVID-19. Clones were read by immunoSEQ multiplex PCR, and TCRdb kept only the in-frame ones, dropping some. In the table there are some 700,000 clones, about 90% of which are singletons. The sequencing input was peripheral blood. Every receptor here comes from a woman aged 18-35 years with acute or convalescent COVID-19.

This clone was found once. This sequence joins TRBV2 and TRBJ2-3; D uncertain. Trimming pared 4 bases from V and 1 base from J, leaving 12 bases between. The V gene's germline CDR1 is SNHLY and CDR2 FYNNEI. CDR3 length: 15 residues. This CDR3 is CASSAMRRRTDTQYF. CDR3 coding DNA: TGTGCCAGCAGTGCGATGCGGCGGCGCACAGATACGCAGTATTTT.

V usage is TRBV21-1 and J usage is TRBJ1-2; the D call of TRBD1 is as the table states it, not checked on the DNA. TRBV21-1 is listed as a pseudogene. The CDR3 is 13 amino acids. CDR3 loop: CASSTRTGIGYTF. The CDR3 region has the DNA TGTGCCAGCAGCACCAGGACAGGGATTGGCTACACCTTC.

The rearrangement joins TRBV24-1 to TRBJ2-5; 7 bases fit TRBD1. Per the germline V gene, CDR1 is KGHDR and CDR2 is SFDVKD. V was pared by 3 bases and J by 5 bases, with 8 bases of the junction left unmatched. The CDR3 totals 15 residues. CDR3 bases: TGTGCCACCAGTGATCCAACAGGGGCTTGGGAGACCCAGTACTTC. Protein sequence: CATSDPTGAWETQYF.

The chain is built from TRBV21-1 and TRBJ1-3. TRBV21-1 represents a pseudogene. This CDR3 contains 18 residues. This CDR3 reads CASSKALPHYSSGNTIYF. The CDR3 coding sequence is TGTGCCAGCAGCAAAGCGCTTCCACACTACTCCTCTGGAAACACCATATATTTT.

The chain joins TRBV7-2 to TRBJ2-7, with D maybe TRBD1 (5 bases). The germline CDR1 and CDR2 sequences are SGHTA and FQGNSA. V was pared by 1 base and J by 2 bases, with 9 bases between. There are 14 residues in the CDR3. In DNA, the CDR3 is TGTGCCAGCAGCTTAGGACAGAGCACCTACGAGCAGTACTTC. Translating it yields CASSLGQSTYEQYF.

The rearrangement links TRBV6-1 to TRBJ2-7; no definite D call. Germline assignment: CDR1 MNHNS and CDR2 SASEGT. Trimming took off 1 base at V and 2 bases at J, with 9 bases between the two ends. This CDR3 spans 14 amino acids. The CDR3 DNA sequence: TGTGCCAGCAGTGAAGTCGCGTTCACCTACGAGCAGTACTTC. This gives the protein CASSEVAFTYEQYF.

The chain links TRBV3-1 (or the pseudogene TRBV3-2) to TRBJ2-1, with 10 bases that match TRBD2. J was trimmed by 5 bases and V by 1 base; bases with no gene match: 8. Germline CDR1 LGHDT, CDR2 YNNKEL (reference sequence). The CDR3 has 17 residues. This chain's CDR3 is CASSQGLGLAENNEQFF. CDR3 nucleotide sequence: TGTGCCAGCAGCCAAGGACTTGGACTAGCGGAGAACAATGAGCAGTTCTTC.

The gene calls are TRBV19 and TRBJ1-5, with TRBD1 identical over 7 bases. V lost 1 base to trimming and J lost 2 bases; unmatched junction nucleotides: 5. CDR3 length: 16 amino acids. Germline V gene lookup returns CDR1 LNHDA and CDR2 SQIVND (reference sequence). DNA of the CDR3: TGTGCCAGTAGTATAGGAGGGGGCGCGGGCAATCAGCCCCAGCATTTT. Protein: CASSIGGGAGNQPQHF.

The chain recombines TRBV19 with TRBJ1-2; TRBD1 aligns across 7 bases. This CDR3 is built from 15 residues. The germline V gene encodes CDR1 LNHDA and CDR2 SQIVND (reference sequence). J was trimmed by 3 bases and V by 5 bases; bases with no gene match: 9. CDR3 DNA: TGTGCCAGTAGTCCCGACAGGGAGTTTGACTATGGCTACACCTTC. It yields the protein CASSPDREFDYGYTF.

V usage is TRBV27 and J usage is TRBJ1-1, with TRBD1 identical over 7 bases. Trimming at V came to 6 bases and at J to 4 bases, leaving 2 bases not matched to a gene. The CDR3 contains 12 residues. Germline assignment: CDR1 MNHEY and CDR2 SMNVEV (reference sequence). The CDR3 sequence: CASRTGFTEAFF. The CDR3 bases are TGTGCCAGCAGGACAGGGTTCACTGAAGCTTTCTTT.

This CDR3 reads CASSFDLPSYNEQFF. CDR3 DNA: TGTGCCAGCAGCTTCGATCTACCGTCCTACAATGAGCAGTTCTTC. This chain uses TRBV7-2 with TRBJ2-1, with D unclear. The germline CDR1 and CDR2 sequences are SGHTA and FQGNSA. This CDR3 region has 15 residues. The V gene lost 3 bases and the J gene lost 1 base, with 10 bases spanning the gap.

The chain has TRBV19 and TRBJ1-3; 8 nucleotides match TRBD1. CDR1 is LNHDA, CDR2 SQIVND, per germline (reference sequence). V lost 4 bases and J lost 4; bases outside the gene matches: 9. The CDR3 totals 16 residues. For the CDR3, the DNA is TGTGCCAGTAGTAAGCTTCAGGGGGCGGGCGGAAACACCATATATTTT. Translated: CASSKLQGAGGNTIYF.

This clone was seen more than once but under ten times. The chain combines TRBV7-9 with TRBJ1-1; 8 bases line up with TRBD1. This CDR3 spans 16 amino acids. V shed 5 bases, J shed 10 bases, and the junction held 18 bases outside the gene matches. Per germline, CDR1 SEHNR and CDR2 FQNEAQ (reference sequence). This CDR3 is CASSKTKVTGAGGAFF. In DNA form, the CDR3 reads TGTGCCAGCAGCAAAACCAAGGTGACAGGGGCAGGAGGAGCTTTCTTT.

The chain uses TRBV9 and TRBJ2-3; 7 nucleotides align to TRBD1. CDR1 is SGDLS and CDR2 is YYNGEE in the germline V gene. The ends lost 0 bases at V and 0 bases at J; junction bases unmatched: 1. The CDR3 has 15 residues. The CDR3: CASSVGGQSTDTQYF. The CDR3 DNA sequence: TGTGCCAGCAGCGTAGGGGGACAGAGCACAGATACGCAGTATTTT.

This chain links TRBV19 with TRBJ1-1, with 9 bases aligning to TRBD1. The CDR3 is made up of 16 amino acids. Germline V gene sequence: CDR1 LNHDA, CDR2 SQIVND (reference sequence). J gave up 1 base and V 3 bases, and 6 bases lay outside the gene matches. CDR3 nucleotide sequence: TGTGCCAGTAGTATCGGGACAGGGCCAACGAACACTGAAGCTTTCTTT. It codes for CASSIGTGPTNTEAFF.

Worth noting for this clone: Compared with germline, one end of the junction differs, possibly owing to a read error. V is TRBV6-1 and J is TRBJ1-6; 9 nucleotides match TRBD1. The CDR3 covers 15 residues. The germline V gene has CDR1 MNHNS and CDR2 SASEGT. This chain's CDR3 is CASTEQGALNSPLHF. The CDR3 coding sequence is TGTGCCAGCACTGAACAGGGGGCATTGAATTCACCCCTCCACTTT.

This clone has just one count. This CDR3 reads CAIRGDRAEAFF. As DNA, the CDR3 is TGTGCCATCAGGGGAGACAGGGCCGAAGCTTTCTTT. The chain joins TRBV10-3 to TRBJ1-1, with 7 positions matching TRBD1. Germline CDR1 ENHRY, CDR2 SYGVKD. The CDR3 has 12 amino acids. With V trimmed by 6 bases and J by 8 bases, 6 bases remained unmatched.

This clone appeared a few times. V usage is TRBV30 and J usage is TRBJ1-2; 8 nucleotides agree with TRBD1. J was trimmed by 12 bases and V by 1 base; bases with no gene match: 4. Germline values: CDR1 GTSNPN, CDR2 SVGIG (reference sequence). The CDR3 loop spans 11 amino acids. The CDR3 region is CAWSAGQGNTF. The CDR3 DNA sequence: TGTGCCTGGAGTGCAGGACAGGGTAACACCTTC.

The rearrangement links TRBV19 to TRBJ1-2; 8 nucleotides agree with TRBD1. The CDR3 has 13 amino acids. Germline V CDR1 and CDR2: LNHDA, SQIVND (reference sequence). V was pared by 5 bases and J by 3 bases, with 2 bases of the junction left unmatched. The CDR3 DNA is TGTGCCAGTAGTGACAGGGGTGACTATGGCTACACCTTC. Translating it yields CASSDRGDYGYTF. The variable domain in full, with the rest retrieved from reference TRBV19 and TRBJ1-2, is DGGITQSPKYLFRKEGQNVTLSCEQNLNHDAMYWYRQDPGQGLRLIYYSQIVNDFQKGDIAEGYSVSREKKESFPLTVTSAQKNPTAFYLCASSDRGDYGYTFGSGTRLTVV.

This clone was found a few times. Different DNA sequences within this sample yield the same CDR3. This chain links TRBV5-4 with TRBJ2-7; a possible D gene is TRBD1 (6 bases). The CDR3 covers 14 residues. V gave up 0 bases and J gave up 0 bases, with 7 bases separating them. CDR1 and CDR2 (germline): SGHNT, YYREEE (reference sequence). CDR3 amino acids: CASSLGGGSYEQYF. The CDR3 DNA reads as TGTGCCAGCAGCTTGGGAGGGGGCTCCTACGAGCAGTACTTC. Full variable domain (missing parts from reference TRBV5-4 and TRBJ2-7): ETGVTQSPTHLIKTRGQQVTLRCSSQSGHNTVSWYQQALGQGPQFIFQYYREEENGRGNFPPRFSGLQFPNYSSELNVNALELDDSALYLCASSLGGGSYEQYFGPGTRLTVT.

The gene calls are TRBV10-3 and TRBJ1-2, with 11 bases that match TRBD1. Germline-derived CDR1 and CDR2 are ENHRY and SYGVKD. V trimming: 3 bases; J trimming: 2 bases; junction bases outside the gene matches: 2. The CDR3 runs to 15 residues. DNA for the CDR3: TGTGCCATCAGTGAAGGGGACAGGGGGAACTATGGCTACACCTTC. The encoded protein is CAISEGDRGNYGYTF.

The V gene is TRBV29-1, the J gene TRBJ1-2, with no clear D. The CDR3 is made up of 14 amino acids. Germline lookup yields CDR1 SQVTM and CDR2 ANQGSEA. V lost 2 bases to trimming and J lost 4 bases, with 14 bases between them. The CDR3, as DNA: TGCAGCGTTGAAAGGGCGACCGAGGGCTATGGCTACACCTTC. Amino acid sequence: CSVERATEGYGYTF.

The chain recombines TRBV5-6 with TRBJ2-7; 8 nucleotides line up with TRBD1. The CDR3 is made up of 15 amino acids. After removal of 2 bases from V and 5 bases from J, the junction contained 9 bases not matched to a gene. The germline gives CDR1 SGHDT, CDR2 YYEEEE. CDR3 bases: TGTGCCAGCAGCTTCGCGGACAGGGCTTGGGACGAGCAGTACTTC. It yields the protein CASSFADRAWDEQYF.

The V call is TRBV4-1, the J call TRBJ1-1; D may be TRBD1 (6 bases). This CDR3 has 15 amino acids. Per germline, CDR1 MGHRA and CDR2 YSYEKL. Between the trimmed V and J ends, which lost 6 bases and 3 bases, there was a span of 17 bases. Here the CDR3 reads CASSPTGGLYTEAFF. The CDR3 nucleotides read TGCGCCAGCAGTCCTACCGGGGGGCTATACACTGAAGCTTTCTTT.

The chain combines TRBV5-8 with TRBJ2-7; tentatively, D is TRBD2 (5 bases). CDR1 and CDR2 from the germline V gene are SGHTS and YDEGEE. The CDR3 length is 15 residues. Trimming cost V 0 bases and J 0 bases, with 10 bases left between them. This CDR3 is CASSLVDFSSYEQYF. CDR3 DNA: TGTGCCAGCAGCTTGGTGGACTTCAGCTCCTACGAGCAGTACTTC.

Note on this clone: Additional DNA sequences in this sample encode the identical CDR3. This rearrangement joins TRBV6-1 to TRBJ2-1, with TRBD1 identical over 7 bases. The CDR3 is made up of 15 amino acids. The germline V gene encodes CDR1 MNHNS and CDR2 SASEGT. J was trimmed by 4 bases and V by 2 bases; bases with no gene match: 5. CDR3 sequence reads: CASSELAGGYNEQFF. The CDR3 bases are TGTGCCAGCAGTGAACTCGCAGGGGGATACAATGAGCAGTTCTTC.

This clone was found once. The rearrangement links TRBV4-3 to TRBJ1-1; no reliable D call. Trimming removed 0 bases from V and 6 bases from J, with 8 bases in between. Germline-derived CDR1 and CDR2 are LGHNA and YSLEER. The CDR3 is 13 amino acids. The CDR3 region is CASSQDRSAEAFF. CDR3 in DNA: TGCGCCAGCAGCCAAGATCGTTCGGCTGAAGCTTTCTTT.

This chain links TRBV2 with TRBJ1-4; D gene uncertain. This CDR3 region has 12 residues. Germline V gene lookup returns CDR1 SNHLY and CDR2 FYNNEI. Trimming took off 3 bases at V and 12 bases at J, with 11 bases between the two ends. CDR3 in amino acids: CASSEEGLELFF. CDR3 nucleotides: TGTGCCAGCAGTGAGGAGGGTTTAGAACTGTTTTTT. The whole variable domain, filled in from reference TRBV2 and TRBJ1-4, reads EPEVTQTPSHQVTQMGQEVILRCVPISNHLYFYWYRQILGQKVEFLVSFYNNEISEKSEIFDDQFSVERPDGSNFTLKIRSTKLEDSAMYFCASSEEGLELFFGSGTQLSVL.

This clone showed up just a few times. The chain joins TRBV6-1 to TRBJ1-3; the D is unclear. This CDR3 has 16 amino acids. Trimming removed 2 bases from V and 2 bases from J, with 13 bases in between. Germline values: CDR1 MNHNS, CDR2 SASEGT. The CDR3 loop reads CASSETGGLPGNTIYF. Here the CDR3 DNA reads TGTGCCAGCAGTGAAACGGGCGGGCTGCCTGGAAACACCATATATTTT.

The CDR3 DNA reads as TGTGCCAGCAGCTTGTTGGCATCGGGTCAGTTCAACACTGAAGCTTTCTTT. Amino acids: CASSLLASGQFNTEAFF. The rearrangement joins TRBV5-6 to TRBJ1-1; D not resolved. Germline V lookup: CDR1 SGHDT, CDR2 YYEEEE. The CDR3 length is 17 residues. Trimming left V 1 base short and J 2 bases short, with 18 bases between.